This T cell receptor beta chain came from a study of early T cells in non-severe SARS-CoV-2 infection. TCRdb itself ran the 5' RACE reads through MiXCR, one entry per CDR3 protein. Among 45,000 to 50,000 distinct CDR3 sequences listed, more than 5.5% were seen once. The CDR3 totals 12 residues. Germline values: CDR1 MDHEN, CDR2 SYDVKM. V lost 7 bases and J lost 4, with 7 bases in between. The V and J genes are TRBV28 and TRBJ2-2, with D unclear. The receptor was derived from an adult who was a healthcare worker with PCR-confirmed SARS-CoV-2 infection or an uninfected control (not recorded which). Sequenced material: whole blood, taken at baseline. Written as DNA, the CDR3 is TGTGCCAGCACCCAAAGCACCGGGGAGCTGTTTTTT. It encodes CASTQSTGELFF.